This TCR beta chain comes out of a study of shared clonotypes between healthy human individuals. Here immunoSEQ multiplex PCR was the method, and the copy in TCRdb shows in-frame clones only, minus some. The sample lists about 2.1 million clones, under 95% occurring once. The CDR3 totals 13 residues. Trimming removed 2 bases at V and 5 bases at J, with 9 bases between. The germline V gene encodes CDR1 LNHDA and CDR2 SQIVND (reference sequence). Only CD45RO-negative cells positively selected for CCR7 counted as naive CD8 cells, so terminally differentiated effector memory CD45RA+ cells were excluded. As concerns this clone: The identical CDR3 is also encoded by other nucleotide sequences in the sample.

Input material: naive CD8+ T cells from PBMCs. The receptor was derived from a man between 18 and 29 years old in good health. Some clones in this sample may be carry-over from other donors' samples. The V call is TRBV19, the J call TRBJ1-1; D unresolved. CDR3 sequence: CASSILRGTEAFF. The CDR3 DNA is TGTGCCAGTAGTATACTGCGGGGAACTGAAGCTTTCTTT.